Listed here are 11 T cell receptor beta chains from one sample, sequenced in a study of T cell repertoires in aging, cancer and after chemotherapy. A mixed TRB-A/B primer pool amplified rearranged TRB by multiplex touch-down PCR. TCRdb fed the multiplex PCR reads into MiXCR, producing one record per CDR3 protein. The data hold roughly 9,000 distinct CDR3 sequences, with approximately 35% observed a single time. The template was genomic DNA from peripheral blood, not RNA. The specimen sequenced was blood. The receptors here all came from a human donor in good health. The donor label of this sample is uncertain.

This clonotype was picked up a small number of times. The rearrangement uses TRBV18 and TRBJ2-4, with 9 bases matching TRBD1. CDR1 and CDR2 (germline): KGHSH, LQKENI. CDR3 length equals 15 residues. Trimming took 3 bases from V and 6 from J; bases not matched to a gene: 6. The CDR3 reads CASSPGTGSRNIQYF. CDR3 nucleotide sequence: TGTGCCAGCTCACCCGGGACAGGGAGTAGAAACATTCAGTACTTC.

A few counts support this clonotype. The rearrangement joins TRBV6-5 to TRBJ1-6; D is ambiguous. The CDR3 contains 12 residues. The germline V and J ends were trimmed by 2 bases and 8 bases, with 4 bases remaining between them. The V gene's germline CDR1 is MNHEY and CDR2 SVGAGI. The DNA for the CDR3 is TGTGCCAGCAGTTACAGGGATTCACCCCTCCACTTT. Translating it yields CASSYRDSPLHF.

This chain links TRBV15 with TRBJ2-7; 15 nucleotides match TRBD2. Looked up from germline, CDR1 is LNHNV and CDR2 is YYDKDF (reference sequence). V lost 0 bases and J lost 6; bases outside the gene matches: 6. The CDR3 runs 17 residues. The CDR3 loop is CATSRDARTSGGAEQYF. DNA for the CDR3: TGTGCCACCAGCAGAGATGCGAGGACTAGCGGGGGGGCCGAGCAGTACTTC.

This clonotype was found a few times. The CDR3 sequence is CATSRGGASGGLYEQYF. The DNA of the CDR3 is TGTGCCACCAGCAGAGGAGGGGCTAGCGGGGGGCTCTACGAGCAGTACTTC. The chain links TRBV15 to TRBJ2-7; 11 nucleotides match TRBD2. Germline V gene lookup returns CDR1 LNHNV and CDR2 YYDKDF (reference sequence). The CDR3 loop spans 17 amino acids. V trimming: 1 base; J trimming: 3 bases; junction bases outside the gene matches: 8.

Here the CDR3 DNA reads TGTGCCAGCAGTTTAGGGGCAGCCCATTCCAATCAGCCCCAGCATTTT. It yields the protein CASSLGAAHSNQPQHF. This sequence joins TRBV27 and TRBJ1-5; perhaps TRBD1 as D (5 bases). Trimming pared 2 bases from V and 3 bases from J, leaving 14 bases between. Germline-derived CDR1 and CDR2 are MNHEY and SMNVEV (reference sequence). The CDR3 covers 16 residues.

J is TRBJ2-2 and V is TRBV20-1; TRBD1 agrees at 8 bases. The CDR3 spans 16 residues. V was pared by 0 bases and J by 4 bases, with 7 bases of the junction left unmatched. Germline V gene lookup returns CDR1 DFQATT and CDR2 SNEGSKA (reference sequence). The CDR3 here is CSARDLGQGATGELFF. DNA for the CDR3: TGCAGTGCTAGAGATCTTGGACAGGGAGCCACCGGGGAGCTGTTTTTT.

This clonotype was seen a handful of times. This sequence joins TRBV6-5 and TRBJ2-2, with 7 bases that match TRBD1. There are 16 residues in the CDR3. Germline CDR1 MNHEY, CDR2 SVGAGI. Germline trimming cut 6 bases from V and 0 bases from J; bases unmatched to any gene: 7. This CDR3 reads CASSPGTVTNTGELFF. The CDR3 DNA sequence: TGTGCCAGCAGCCCCGGGACAGTCACGAACACCGGGGAGCTGTTTTTT.

This clonotype was seen a handful of times. The chain recombines TRBV27 with TRBJ1-2; D call uncertain. V lost 2 bases to trimming and J lost 6 bases, with 10 bases between them. This CDR3 spans 13 amino acids. Germline CDR1 and CDR2: MNHEY and SMNVEV (reference sequence). The CDR3 loop reads CASSLGGGNGYTF. For the CDR3, the DNA is TGTGCCAGCAGTTTAGGAGGAGGGAATGGCTACACCTTC.

This clonotype was counted between two and nine times. This chain links TRBV30 with TRBJ1-2, with D tentatively TRBD1 (6 bases). Trimming pared 2 bases from V and 8 bases from J, leaving 12 bases between. The CDR3 is 12 amino acids. Germline V CDR1 and CDR2: GTSNPN, SVGIG (reference sequence). CDR3 nucleotides: TGTGCCTGGAGTATACAGGGCTTCGGCTACACCTTC. It translates to CAWSIQGFGYTF.

This clonotype was detected only once. This rearrangement joins TRBV5-1 to TRBJ1-4, with TRBD1 as a possible D gene (6 bases). CDR3 size: 15 residues. Trimming shortened V by 0 bases and J by 5 bases, and 11 bases separated the two germline ends. Per the germline V gene, CDR1 is SGHRS and CDR2 is YFSETQ. CDR3 sequence: CASSLVGGANEKLFF. The CDR3 DNA follows: TGCGCCAGCAGCTTGGTAGGGGGGGCGAATGAAAAACTGTTTTTT.

This clonotype was counted between two and nine times. This chain joins TRBV5-4 and TRBJ2-5; 13 bases line up with TRBD2. The V gene's germline CDR1 is SGHNT and CDR2 YYREEE (reference sequence). Germline trimming cut 4 bases from V and 2 bases from J; bases unmatched to any gene: 5. This CDR3 is 16 amino acids long. CDR3 sequence (DNA): TGTGCCAGCAGCATAACGGGACTAGCGGGGCAAGAGACCCAGTACTTC. It codes for CASSITGLAGQETQYF.